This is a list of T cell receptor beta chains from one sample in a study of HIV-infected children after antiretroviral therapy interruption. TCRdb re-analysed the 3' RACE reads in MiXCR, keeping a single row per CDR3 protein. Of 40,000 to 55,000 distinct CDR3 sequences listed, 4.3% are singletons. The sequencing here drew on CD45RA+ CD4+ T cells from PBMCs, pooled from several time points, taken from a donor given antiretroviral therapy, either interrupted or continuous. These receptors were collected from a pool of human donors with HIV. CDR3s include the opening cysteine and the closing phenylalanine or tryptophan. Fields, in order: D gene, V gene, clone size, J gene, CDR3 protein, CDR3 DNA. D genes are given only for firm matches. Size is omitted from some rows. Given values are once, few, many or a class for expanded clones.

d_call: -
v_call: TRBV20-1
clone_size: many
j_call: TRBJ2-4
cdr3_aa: CSARQGTLAKNIQYF
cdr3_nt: TGCAGTGCTAGACAGGGCACCCTAGCCAAAAACATTCAGTACTTC

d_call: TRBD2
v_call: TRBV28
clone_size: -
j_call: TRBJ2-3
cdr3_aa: CASSLGGSTDTQYF
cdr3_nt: TGTGCCAGCAGTTTGGGGGGGAGCACAGATACGCAGTATTTT

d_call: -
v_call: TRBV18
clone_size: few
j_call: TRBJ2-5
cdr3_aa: CASSPGMGETQYF
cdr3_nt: TGTGCCAGCTCACCCGGAATGGGGGAGACCCAGTACTTC

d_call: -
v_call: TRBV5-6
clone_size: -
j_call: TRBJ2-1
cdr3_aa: CASSSAWGRGNEQFF
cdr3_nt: TGTGCCAGCAGCTCCGCCTGGGGGCGGGGTAATGAGCAGTTCTTC

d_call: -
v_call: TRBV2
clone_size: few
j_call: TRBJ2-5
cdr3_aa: CASSEHSPGPHLGSAQYF
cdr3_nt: TGTGCCAGCAGTGAACATTCTCCGGGACCCCACCTGGGATCGGCCCAGTACTTC

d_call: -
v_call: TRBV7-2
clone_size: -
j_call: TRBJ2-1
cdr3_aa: CASSLSEDNEQFF
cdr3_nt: TGTGCCAGCAGCTTATCCGAGGACAATGAGCAGTTCTTC

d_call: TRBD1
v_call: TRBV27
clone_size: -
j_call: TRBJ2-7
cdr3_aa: CASMTLGTGVHEQYF
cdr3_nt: TGTGCCAGCATGACCCTAGGGACAGGGGTTCACGAGCAGTACTTC

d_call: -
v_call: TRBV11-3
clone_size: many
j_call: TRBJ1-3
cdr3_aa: CASSLRQRESGNTIYF
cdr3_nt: TGTGCCAGCAGCTTAAGACAGCGAGAATCTGGAAACACCATATATTTT

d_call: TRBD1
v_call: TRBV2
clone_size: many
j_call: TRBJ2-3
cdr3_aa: CASRGDSGDTQYF
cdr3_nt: TGTGCCAGCAGGGGGGACAGCGGAGATACGCAGTATTTT

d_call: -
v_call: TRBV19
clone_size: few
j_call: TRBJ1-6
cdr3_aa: CASSLGPGNNSPLHF
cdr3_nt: TGTGCCAGTAGTCTCGGTCCGGGGAATAATTCACCCCTCCACTTT

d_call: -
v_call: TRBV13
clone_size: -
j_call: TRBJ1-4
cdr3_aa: CASSSGRGEKLFF
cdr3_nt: TGTGCCAGCAGCTCGGGTCGAGGCGAAAAACTGTTTTTT

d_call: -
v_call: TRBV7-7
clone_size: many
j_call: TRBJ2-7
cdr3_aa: CASSLELASSHEQYF
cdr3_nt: TGTGCCAGCAGCTTGGAACTAGCAAGCTCACACGAGCAGTACTTC

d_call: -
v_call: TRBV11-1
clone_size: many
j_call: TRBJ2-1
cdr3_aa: CASSLGTVLYNEQFF
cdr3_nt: TGTGCCAGCAGCTTAGGGACAGTCCTTTACAATGAGCAGTTCTTC

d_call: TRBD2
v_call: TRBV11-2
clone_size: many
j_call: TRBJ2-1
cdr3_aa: CASSLGGTGPEVF
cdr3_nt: TGTGCCAGCAGCCTGGGGGGGACGGGCCCAGAGGTCTTC

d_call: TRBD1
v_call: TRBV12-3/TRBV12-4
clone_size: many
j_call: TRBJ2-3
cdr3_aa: CASSLGQGDTDTQYF
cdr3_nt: TGTGCCAGCAGTTTGGGACAGGGAGACACAGATACGCAGTATTTT

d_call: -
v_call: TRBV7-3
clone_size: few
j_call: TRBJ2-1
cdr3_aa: CASREGPLF
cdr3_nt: TGTGCCAGCAGGGAGGGGCCTCTCTTC

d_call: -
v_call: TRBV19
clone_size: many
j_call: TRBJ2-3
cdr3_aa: CASSSGFTSTDTQYF
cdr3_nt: TGTGCCAGTAGCTCGGGGTTCACTAGCACAGATACGCAGTATTTT

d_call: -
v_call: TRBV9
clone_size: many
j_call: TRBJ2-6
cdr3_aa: CASSARSQGKTAGANVLTF
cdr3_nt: TGTGCCAGCAGCGCCCGTTCACAGGGAAAGACAGCTGGGGCCAACGTCCTGACTTTC

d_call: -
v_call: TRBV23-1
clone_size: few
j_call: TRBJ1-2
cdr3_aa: CASSLPRRVNRVHGYTF
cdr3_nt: TGCGCCAGCAGTCTCCCCCGGAGGGTAAACAGGGTGCATGGCTACACCTTC

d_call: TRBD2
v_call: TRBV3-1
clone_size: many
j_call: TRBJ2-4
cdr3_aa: CASSHQRGGTKNIQYF
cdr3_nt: TGTGCCAGCAGCCACCAGCGGGGGGGCACCAAAAACATTCAGTACTTC

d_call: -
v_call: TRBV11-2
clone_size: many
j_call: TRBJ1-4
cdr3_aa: CASSWGGPGNEKLFF
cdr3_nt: TGTGCCAGCAGCTGGGGGGGCCCAGGGAATGAAAAACTGTTTTTT

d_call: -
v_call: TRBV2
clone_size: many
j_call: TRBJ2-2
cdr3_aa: CASSARTANTGELFF
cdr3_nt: TGTGCCAGCAGTGCCAGGACAGCGAACACCGGGGAGCTGTTTTTT

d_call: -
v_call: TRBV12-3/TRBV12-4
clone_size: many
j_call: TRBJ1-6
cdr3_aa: CASSFGAINSPLHF
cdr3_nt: TGTGCCAGCAGTTTTGGAGCAATTAATTCACCCCTCCACTTT

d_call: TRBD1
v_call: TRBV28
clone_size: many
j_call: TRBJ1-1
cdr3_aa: CASSFLGTENTEAFF
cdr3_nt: TGTGCCAGCAGTTTCCTGGGGACAGAGAACACTGAAGCTTTCTTT

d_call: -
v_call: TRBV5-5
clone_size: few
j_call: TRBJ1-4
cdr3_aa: CASSLLSGEKLFF
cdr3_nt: TGTGCCAGCAGCTTGTTGTCGGGTGAAAAACTGTTTTTT

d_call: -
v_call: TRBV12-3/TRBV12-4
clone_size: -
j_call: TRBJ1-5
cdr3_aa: CASSLNSNQPQHF
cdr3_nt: TGTGCCAGCAGTTTGAATAGCAATCAGCCCCAGCATTTT

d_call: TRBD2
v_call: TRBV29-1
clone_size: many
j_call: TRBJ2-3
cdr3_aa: CSVGKLAGGADTQYF
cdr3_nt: TGCAGCGTTGGGAAACTAGCGGGGGGGGCAGATACGCAGTATTTT